A selection of T cell receptor beta chains follows, all from one sample in a study of blood T cell repertoires in COVID-19. The method was immunoSEQ multiplex PCR; TCRdb's version includes in-frame clones alone and lacks a portion of them. The repertoire holds around 130,000 clones, with under 90% as singletons. The sample was peripheral blood. These receptor sequences come from a woman aged 60 to 75 with acute or convalescent COVID-19. CDR3s include the opening cysteine and the closing phenylalanine or tryptophan. Each record gives: V gene, J gene, CDR3 protein.

V gene: TRBV30
J gene: TRBJ2-1
CDR3 protein: CAWSRGLAHEEQFF

V gene: TRBV5-1
J gene: TRBJ2-2
CDR3 protein: CASTPRETGELFF

V gene: TRBV9
J gene: TRBJ2-1
CDR3 protein: CASSVYTSGFSYNEQFF

V gene: TRBV6-4
J gene: TRBJ2-1
CDR3 protein: CASSDSWKGDINEQFF

V gene: TRBV6-5
J gene: TRBJ1-3
CDR3 protein: CAIADGGSGNTIYF

V gene: TRBV28
J gene: TRBJ1-1
CDR3 protein: CASPKPRVRAEAFF

V gene: TRBV15
J gene: TRBJ1-2
CDR3 protein: CATSRGQGPNYGYTF

V gene: TRBV5-1
J gene: TRBJ1-4
CDR3 protein: CASSLAGTSREEKLFF

V gene: TRBV5-5
J gene: TRBJ1-5
CDR3 protein: CASSQSPGMGNQPQHF

V gene: TRBV10-3
J gene: TRBJ1-5
CDR3 protein: CATGEGAYQPQHF

V gene: TRBV6-5
J gene: TRBJ1-3
CDR3 protein: CATFAGYPGNTIYF

V gene: TRBV19
J gene: TRBJ1-4
CDR3 protein: CASSMRGGAINEKLFF

V gene: TRBV6-6
J gene: TRBJ1-1
CDR3 protein: CASSYPQEGAFF

V gene: TRBV7-9
J gene: TRBJ1-1
CDR3 protein: CASSLRGLDRLNTEAFF

V gene: TRBV9
J gene: TRBJ1-2
CDR3 protein: CASSVGTALTPHQTNYGYTF